This T cell receptor beta chain was identified during a study of T cells after yellow fever vaccination. Germline CDR1 reads KGHSH; CDR2 reads LQKENI. The CDR3 loop spans 16 amino acids. Trimming pared 3 bases from V and 0 bases from J, leaving 12 bases between. This clonotype was recorded a few times. From the 5' RACE reads, TCRdb called clonotypes with MiXCR, one entry per CDR3 protein. The sample includes about 400,000 distinct CDR3 sequences, 6.2% of them seen just once. The TCR sequence derives from a man younger than 45 who received the YFV17D yellow fever vaccine. The sample in question was PBMCs, obtained 5 days after the yellow fever booster vaccination. The gene calls are TRBV18 and TRBJ1-3, with D possibly being TRBD1 (5 bases). CDR3 sequence reads: CASSPIGTDSGNTIYF. The CDR3, as DNA: TGTGCCAGCTCACCGATCGGGACGGACTCTGGAAACACCATATATTTT.